The 30 T cell receptor beta chains below come from one sample, sequenced in a study of cytotoxic CD8 clonotypes in ibrutinib-treated CLL. Sequencing was performed with immunoSEQ multiplex PCR; in TCRdb, only in-frame clones are kept and a portion is missing. The data contain around 91,000 clones, approximately 86% of them seen just once; the ten biggest clones take up roughly 5%. The material was PBMCs, obtained before ibrutinib treatment. The receptor source for this set is a human donor with chronic lymphocytic leukemia.

A few counts support this clone. This sequence joins TRBV19 and TRBJ1-1; no clear D gene. Trimming stripped 6 bases from V and 1 base from J, with 9 bases between. Looked up from germline, CDR1 is LNHDA and CDR2 is SQIVND (reference sequence). The CDR3 contains 13 residues. The DNA of the CDR3 is TGTGCCAGTAGCCCCCGGGGGAACACTGAAGCTTTCTTT. Protein product: CASSPRGNTEAFF.

The rearrangement joins TRBV7-3 to TRBJ2-1; TRBD2 is a possible D gene (6 bases). CDR1 and CDR2 from the germline V gene are SGHTA and FQGTGA. This CDR3 has 13 amino acids. V was clipped by 1 base and J by 10 bases, with 11 bases between them. The CDR3 sequence: CASSLRNSGEQFF. The CDR3, as DNA: TGTGCCAGCAGCTTAAGGAATAGCGGAGAGCAGTTCTTC.

The chain links TRBV10-3 to TRBJ2-5, with D maybe TRBD2 (6 bases). The CDR3 has 12 residues. The V gene's germline CDR1 is ENHRY and CDR2 SYGVKD. The V and J ends lost 9 bases and 7 bases respectively, with 15 bases between them. CDR3 protein: CAINPGAGTQYF. CDR3 DNA: TGTGCCATAAACCCGGGAGCTGGGACCCAGTACTTC.

This clone was recorded once. The chain couples TRBV6-1 to TRBJ2-3; D call uncertain. Germline V gene data show CDR1 as MNHNS and CDR2 as SASEGT. The CDR3 sequence is 15 residues long. V was trimmed by 6 bases and J by 0 bases, leaving 13 bases between them. CDR3 DNA sequence: TGTGCCAGCAGGAGAGAAGCGTACAGCACAGATACGCAGTATTTT. As protein: CASRREAYSTDTQYF.

This clone was recorded only once. Because the CDR3's place on the DNA is in doubt, the DNA is left out and the CDR3 is given as listed by TCRdb. The V gene is TRBV6-1, the J gene TRBJ1-1. Germline CDR1 reads MNHNS; CDR2 reads SASEGT. The CDR3 totals 14 residues, both ends included. The CDR3 region is CASILEALNTEAFF.

The rearrangement joins TRBV28 to TRBJ2-3; 9 nucleotides agree with TRBD2. Germline V CDR1 and CDR2: MDHEN, SYDVKM. V was clipped by 6 bases and J by 1 base; unmatched bases: 2. CDR3 length: 14 residues. The CDR3 DNA is TGTGCCAGCAGCCGACTAGCGGGCACAGATACGCAGTATTTT. Protein: CASSRLAGTDTQYF.

The V call is TRBV6-1, the J call TRBJ2-1; D could derive from TRBD1 or TRBD2 (6 bases each). The CDR3 length is 15 residues. Trimming removed 4 bases from V and 6 bases from J, with 16 bases in between. Germline V CDR1 and CDR2: MNHNS, SASEGT. For the CDR3, the DNA is TGTGCCAGCAGTGTCAACTGGGGGGCCATCAATGAGCAGTTCTTC. Encoded protein: CASSVNWGAINEQFF.

The chain links TRBV30 to TRBJ2-2; TRBD1 aligns across 12 bases. CDR1 and CDR2 (germline): GTSNPN, SVGIG (reference sequence). CDR3 length: 18 residues. The V and J ends lost 3 bases and 1 base, in that order; junction bases with no gene match: 9. DNA for the CDR3: TGTGCCTGGAGCACCCGGGACAGGGGGCGGATGAACACCGGGGAGCTGTTTTTT. This gives the protein CAWSTRDRGRMNTGELFF. The complete variable domain, with remaining parts taken from reference TRBV30 and TRBJ2-2, reads SQTIHQWPATLVQPVGSPLSLECTVEGTSNPNLYWYRQAAGRGLQLLFYSVGIGQISSEVPQNLSASRPQDRQFILSSKKLLLSDSGFYLCAWSTRDRGRMNTGELFFGEGSRLTVL.

This chain uses TRBV4-1 with TRBJ1-1, with D perhaps TRBD1 (6 bases). Trimming removed 6 bases at V and 6 bases at J, with 11 bases between. The CDR3 covers 12 residues. Germline CDR1 and CDR2: MGHRA and YSYEKL. CDR3 amino acids: CASRAGAAEAFF. Written as DNA, the CDR3 is TGCGCCAGCAGGGCAGGGGCCGCTGAAGCTTTCTTT.

J is TRBJ1-5 and V is TRBV5-8; a weak D match, TRBD1 (5 bases). Trimming removed 4 bases at V and 15 bases at J, with 20 bases between. The germline V gene encodes CDR1 SGHTS and CDR2 YDEGEE. The length of the CDR3 is 13 residues. Here the CDR3 reads CASSPWGQQGRHF. CDR3 bases: TGTGCCAGCAGCCCATGGGGTCAGCAGGGTAGGCATTTT.

In nucleotides, the CDR3 is TGTGCCAGTAGTAGCCAGAAGACAGCCACTAACTATGGCTACACCTTC. This sequence encodes CASSSQKTATNYGYTF. This chain connects TRBV19 to TRBJ1-2; TRBD1 is a possible D gene (5 bases). Per germline, CDR1 LNHDA and CDR2 SQIVND (reference sequence). The CDR3 length is 16 residues. V was cut by 4 bases and J by 0 bases, with 15 bases left in between. The full variable domain, its missing parts supplied by reference TRBV19 and TRBJ1-2, is DGGITQSPKYLFRKEGQNVTLSCEQNLNHDAMYWYRQDPGQGLRLIYYSQIVNDFQKGDIAEGYSVSREKKESFPLTVTSAQKNPTAFYLCASSSQKTATNYGYTFGSGTRLTVV.

The gene calls are TRBV27 and TRBJ1-2; no firm D call. Trimming pared 3 bases from V and 0 bases from J, leaving 11 bases between. This CDR3 has 15 amino acids. Per germline, CDR1 MNHEY and CDR2 SMNVEV (reference sequence). The CDR3 DNA follows: TGTGCCAGCAGTTTTCAGTATCAGGCTAACTATGGCTACACCTTC. Translated: CASSFQYQANYGYTF.

The chain uses TRBV19 and TRBJ2-3; D is undetermined. Trimming cost V 6 bases and J 6 bases, with 7 bases left between them. The CDR3 is 11 residues long. Germline assignment: CDR1 LNHDA and CDR2 SQIVND (reference sequence). DNA for the CDR3: TGTGCCAGTAGGACGGGCGATACGCAGTATTTT. Its protein is CASRTGDTQYF. The full variable domain, with the rest looked up from reference TRBV19 and TRBJ2-3, is DGGITQSPKYLFRKEGQNVTLSCEQNLNHDAMYWYRQDPGQGLRLIYYSQIVNDFQKGDIAEGYSVSREKKESFPLTVTSAQKNPTAFYLCASRTGDTQYFGPGTRLTVL.

This chain links TRBV7-9 with TRBJ1-1, with D unresolved. CDR1 and CDR2 from the germline V gene are SEHNR and FQNEAQ (reference sequence). V lost 1 base, J lost 1 base, and 13 bases lay in between. The CDR3 runs 16 residues. The CDR3 loop reads CASSLGSLVQNTEAFF. The CDR3 nucleotides are TGTGCCAGCAGCTTAGGTTCGTTGGTCCAGAACACTGAAGCTTTCTTT.

For the CDR3, the DNA is TGCGCCAGCAGCTTGGGACGGACAACTAACTATGGCTACACCTTC. Protein product: CASSLGRTTNYGYTF. The chain is built from TRBV5-1 and TRBJ1-2; D may be TRBD1 (5 bases). Germline CDR1 SGHRS, CDR2 YFSETQ. CDR3 size: 15 residues. V lost 0 bases, J lost 0 bases, and 9 bases lay in between.

The genes are TRBV5-1 and TRBJ2-7, with no clear D. From germline, CDR1 is SGHRS and CDR2 YFSETQ. Deletions cut 4 bases from V and 2 bases from J, with 13 bases between. CDR3 length equals 14 residues. The CDR3 region has the DNA TGCGCCAGCAGCATTAACGGACGGCCCTACGAGCAGTACTTC. As protein: CASSINGRPYEQYF.

The V gene is TRBV27, the J gene TRBJ2-7; 8 positions agree with TRBD2. V gave up 4 bases and J gave up 0 bases; unmatched junction bases: 5. CDR3 length: 15 amino acids. Germline CDR1 is MNHEY and CDR2 is SMNVEV (reference sequence). The DNA of the CDR3 is TGTGCCAGCAGTTCCTTAGCGGGATTCTCCTACGAGCAGTACTTC. Protein sequence: CASSSLAGFSYEQYF.

This rearrangement joins TRBV29-1 to TRBJ1-1; D unclear. Germline-derived CDR1 and CDR2 are SQVTM and ANQGSEA. Trimming took off 4 bases at V and 0 bases at J, with 9 bases between the two ends. This CDR3 contains 13 residues. CDR3 amino acids: CSVAPILNTEAFF. DNA for the CDR3: TGCAGCGTTGCCCCCATATTGAACACTGAAGCTTTCTTT.

This clone was seen just once. This rearrangement joins TRBV6-4 to TRBJ1-2, with 10 bases aligning to TRBD1. The V and J ends lost 7 bases and 7 bases, in that order; junction bases with no gene match: 15. The germline gives CDR1 MRHNA, CDR2 SNTAGT. This CDR3 spans 16 amino acids. The CDR3 protein is CASNVGQGYKASGYTF. CDR3 nucleotide sequence: TGTGCCAGCAATGTGGGACAGGGGTATAAGGCGAGTGGCTACACCTTC.

The rearrangement links TRBV19 to TRBJ2-4; D is possibly TRBD1 (5 bases). V dropped 2 bases and J dropped 6 bases, with 8 bases sitting between them. This CDR3 is built from 13 residues. The germline V gene has CDR1 LNHDA and CDR2 SQIVND (reference sequence). The chain's CDR3 is CASSITRGNIQYF. As DNA, the CDR3 is TGTGCCAGTAGTATAACAAGGGGAAACATTCAGTACTTC.

V usage is TRBV2 and J usage is TRBJ1-5, with a weak D call TRBD1 (5 bases). CDR1 is SNHLY and CDR2 is FYNNEI in the germline V gene. V lost 3 bases and J lost 9, with 18 bases in between. The CDR3 has 15 amino acids. CDR3 residues: CASSDLKGPKGPQHF. Here the CDR3 DNA reads TGTGCCAGCAGTGATCTTAAGGGGCCTAAAGGGCCCCAGCATTTT.

The rearrangement uses TRBV14 and TRBJ2-1; 15 nucleotides align to TRBD2. The V gene end was trimmed by 6 bases and the J gene end by 2 bases; junction bases not matched to a gene: 8. Germline CDR1 reads SGHDN; CDR2 reads FVKESK. There are 18 residues in the CDR3. The CDR3 region is CASSLRTSGRATYNEQFF. DNA for the CDR3: TGTGCCAGCAGTCTCAGGACTAGCGGGAGGGCCACCTACAATGAGCAGTTCTTC. The complete variable domain, with remaining parts taken from reference TRBV14 and TRBJ2-1, reads EAGVTQFPSHSVIEKGQTVTLRCDPISGHDNLYWYRRVMGKEIKFLLHFVKESKQDESGMPNNRFLAERTGGTYSTLKVQPAELEDSGVYFCASSLRTSGRATYNEQFFGPGTRLTVL.

J is TRBJ1-2 and V is TRBV5-1; D is unresolved. V lost 1 base to trimming and J lost 3 bases, with 13 bases between them. The CDR3 is 15 amino acids. CDR1 and CDR2 (germline): SGHRS, YFSETQ. The chain's CDR3 is CASSLSSENYYGYTF. The CDR3 region has the DNA TGCGCCAGCAGCTTGTCTTCGGAGAACTACTATGGCTACACCTTC.

The chain employs TRBV7-3 and TRBJ1-1; D gene ambiguous. Germline lookup yields CDR1 SGHTA and CDR2 FQGTGA. Between the trimmed V and J ends, which lost 6 bases and 1 base, there was a span of 12 bases. This CDR3 is 14 amino acids long. CDR3 loop: CASSPDGRNTEAFF. CDR3 sequence (DNA): TGTGCCAGCAGTCCAGACGGAAGGAACACTGAAGCTTTCTTT. The whole variable domain, filled in from reference TRBV7-3 and TRBJ1-1, reads GAGVSQTPSNKVTEKGKYVELRCDPISGHTALYWYRQSLGQGPEFLIYFQGTGAADDSGLPNDRFFAVRPEGSVSTLKIQRTERGDSAVYLCASSPDGRNTEAFFGQGTRLTVV.

V is TRBV5-1 and J is TRBJ2-5; D is uncertain. Trimming removed 0 bases from V and 3 bases from J, with 3 bases in between. This CDR3 has 12 residues. Per the germline V gene, CDR1 is SGHRS and CDR2 is YFSETQ. The CDR3 DNA reads as TGCGCCAGCAGCTTGGGTGAAGAGACCCAGTACTTC. Translated: CASSLGEETQYF.

Remarks on this clone: This same CDR3 is encoded by further DNA sequences in the sample. The V call is TRBV7-2, the J call TRBJ2-3, with 8 positions matching TRBD1. Germline CDR1 is SGHTA and CDR2 is FQGNSA. The CDR3 runs 14 residues. The V segment lost 5 bases and the J segment 3 bases; nucleotides outside the gene matches: 4. CDR3 nucleotide sequence: TGTGCCAGCAGCCCCGGACAGGGAACAGATACGCAGTATTTT. It encodes CASSPGQGTDTQYF.

This chain links TRBV5-1 with TRBJ1-2, with TRBD1 as a possible D gene (5 bases). V gave up 4 bases and J gave up 4 bases, with 17 bases separating them. Germline lookup yields CDR1 SGHRS and CDR2 YFSETQ. The CDR3 contains 15 residues. In nucleotides, the CDR3 is TGCGCCAGCAGCGGTCGCGGGACCGAACCCTATGGCTACACCTTC. The encoded protein is CASSGRGTEPYGYTF.

The CDR3: CASSRLAGARSSYNEQFF. CDR3 nucleotide sequence: TGTGCCAGTAGCCGACTAGCGGGTGCCAGGAGCTCCTACAATGAGCAGTTCTTC. The chain carries TRBV19 and TRBJ2-1, with 10 bases identical to TRBD2. Germline CDR1 LNHDA, CDR2 SQIVND (reference sequence). The ends lost 6 bases at V and 0 bases at J; junction bases unmatched: 11. The CDR3 has 18 residues.

The chain links TRBV5-4 to TRBJ2-3, with 9 bases matching TRBD2. Germline CDR1 reads SGHNT; CDR2 reads YYREEE (reference sequence). V lost 0 bases to trimming and J lost 2 bases; unmatched junction nucleotides: 4. The CDR3 extends over 16 amino acids. The CDR3 reads CASSLGLAGSTDTQYF. The CDR3 DNA sequence: TGTGCCAGCAGCTTGGGGCTAGCGGGATCCACAGATACGCAGTATTTT.

This chain joins TRBV19 and TRBJ2-1; 7 nucleotides line up with TRBD1. This CDR3 contains 11 residues. The V and J ends lost 9 bases and 4 bases, in that order; junction bases with no gene match: 0. Germline V CDR1 and CDR2: LNHDA, SQIVND (reference sequence). CDR3 protein: CARGQYNEQFF. The CDR3 DNA is TGTGCCAGGGGACAGTACAATGAGCAGTTCTTC.